Following are 29 T cell receptor beta chains from one sample sequenced in a study of cytomegalovirus exposure and HLA in healthy donors. In the PCR, 60 Vbeta and 13 Jbeta primers were used. Libraries were prepared by immunoSEQ multiplex PCR; TCRdb keeps only in-frame clonotypes and omits some of them. The table has 150,000 to 200,000 clones, 70% to 90% seen once. What was sequenced was PBMCs. The receptor set was obtained from a woman aged 18 to 35 in good health and CMV-seronegative.

CDR3 region: CASSPGGGQGHYGYTF. The CDR3 coding sequence is TGTGCCAGCAGCCCTGGGGGAGGACAGGGACACTATGGCTACACCTTC. The chain uses TRBV5-4 and TRBJ1-2, with 8 bases fitting TRBD1. The V gene's germline CDR1 is SGHNT and CDR2 YYREEE (reference sequence). J was trimmed by 3 bases and V by 4 bases; bases with no gene match: 11. CDR3 length: 16 residues.

The V gene is TRBV7-9, the J gene TRBJ2-7; TRBD2 aligns across 8 bases. V lost 5 bases and J lost 5; bases outside the gene matches: 11. This CDR3 contains 15 residues. Germline V CDR1 and CDR2: SEHNR, FQNEAQ (reference sequence). The CDR3 coding sequence is TGTGCCAGCAGCCCACCAACCGGGAGGGCTCACGAGCAGTACTTC. Its protein product is CASSPPTGRAHEQYF.

The chain links TRBV7-9 to TRBJ1-1, with a weak D call TRBD1 (6 bases). Germline V gene lookup returns CDR1 SEHNR and CDR2 FQNEAQ (reference sequence). The CDR3 length is 17 residues. With 4 bases removed from V and 0 bases from J, the gap between germline ends came to 18 bases. CDR3 residues: CASSSRGQGFMNTEAFF. The CDR3 DNA follows: TGTGCCAGCAGCTCTAGGGGCCAGGGGTTCATGAACACTGAAGCTTTCTTT. The full variable domain, in which reference TRBV7-9 and TRBJ1-1 provide the parts outside the CDR3, is DTGVSQNPRHKITKRGQNVTFRCDPISEHNRLYWYRQTLGQGPEFLTYFQNEAQLEKSRLLSDRFSAERPKGSFSTLEIQRTEQGDSAMYLCASSSRGQGFMNTEAFFGQGTRLTVV.

The CDR3 spells CASSLAVHWQGASGYTF. CDR3 DNA sequence: TGTGCCAGCAGCTTAGCGGTACATTGGCAGGGGGCAAGTGGCTACACCTTC. The V and J genes are TRBV7-9 and TRBJ1-2; 8 nucleotides line up with TRBD1. The germline CDR1 and CDR2 sequences are SEHNR and FQNEAQ (reference sequence). The V gene end was trimmed by 0 bases and the J gene end by 7 bases; junction bases not matched to a gene: 13. The CDR3 consists of 17 residues. Using reference TRBV7-9 and TRBJ1-2 for the parts outside the CDR3, the full variable domain is DTGVSQNPRHKITKRGQNVTFRCDPISEHNRLYWYRQTLGQGPEFLTYFQNEAQLEKSRLLSDRFSAERPKGSFSTLEIQRTEQGDSAMYLCASSLAVHWQGASGYTFGSGTRLTVV.

This chain connects TRBV5-6 to TRBJ2-3; D gene ambiguous. This CDR3 comprises 13 residues. The germline V gene encodes CDR1 SGHDT and CDR2 YYEEEE. The germline V and J ends were trimmed by 0 bases and 3 bases, with 5 bases remaining between them. This chain's CDR3 is CASSLVATDTQYF. CDR3 nucleotides: TGTGCCAGCAGCTTGGTTGCGACAGATACGCAGTATTTT. The whole variable domain, remainder taken from reference TRBV5-6 and TRBJ2-3, is DAGVTQSPTHLIKTRGQQVTLRCSPKSGHDTVSWYQQALGQGPQFIFQYYEEEERQRGNFPDRFSGHQFPNYSSELNVNALLLGDSALYLCASSLVATDTQYFGPGTRLTVL.

This chain connects TRBV5-4 to TRBJ1-1; D remains unclear. V was cut by 4 bases and J by 5 bases, with 15 bases left in between. Germline-derived CDR1 and CDR2 are SGHNT and YYREEE (reference sequence). The CDR3 has 14 residues. CDR3 loop: CASSGRTGGTEAFF. Here the CDR3 DNA reads TGTGCCAGCAGCGGTCGGACGGGCGGGACTGAAGCTTTCTTT. Combining the CDR3 with reference TRBV5-4 and TRBJ1-1 gives the whole variable domain ETGVTQSPTHLIKTRGQQVTLRCSSQSGHNTVSWYQQALGQGPQFIFQYYREEENGRGNFPPRFSGLQFPNYSSELNVNALELDDSALYLCASSGRTGGTEAFFGQGTRLTVV.

The rearrangement joins TRBV27 to TRBJ2-7, with D maybe TRBD1 (5 bases). The V gene lost 4 bases and the J gene lost 4 bases, with 14 bases spanning the gap. The CDR3 is made up of 14 amino acids. Per the germline V gene, CDR1 is MNHEY and CDR2 is SMNVEV (reference sequence). CDR3 nucleotides: TGTGCCAGCAGTTGGGGCTCTGGCGGATACGAGCAGTACTTC. Amino acids: CASSWGSGGYEQYF.

The CDR3 DNA sequence: TGTGCCAGTAGTATCGCAGGGAACTATGGCTACACCTTC. This sequence encodes CASSIAGNYGYTF. V is TRBV19 and J is TRBJ1-2, with TRBD1 as a possible D gene (5 bases). The V gene lost 3 bases and the J gene lost 2 bases, with 7 bases spanning the gap. Per the germline V gene, CDR1 is LNHDA and CDR2 is SQIVND (reference sequence). CDR3 length equals 13 residues.

This chain uses TRBV4-2 with TRBJ2-7, with 10 positions matching TRBD1. Germline assignment: CDR1 LGHNA and CDR2 YNFKEQ. V was clipped by 4 bases and J by 2 bases; unmatched bases: 11. The CDR3 contains 17 residues. The CDR3 coding sequence is TGTGCCAGCAGCCTAGAGGGCGCGGGACAGGGGACCTACGAGCAGTACTTC. Translated: CASSLEGAGQGTYEQYF.

The chain is built from TRBV20-1 and TRBJ2-1; D is possibly TRBD2 (5 bases). The CDR3 is 11 residues long. V was clipped by 6 bases and J by 12 bases, with 15 bases between them. Germline V gene lookup returns CDR1 DFQATT and CDR2 SNEGSKA (reference sequence). In nucleotides, the CDR3 is TGCAGTGCCCCAACGGACTCCCGGCAGTTCTTC. Protein sequence: CSAPTDSRQFF.

The chain is built from TRBV4-2 and TRBJ1-3; D is uncertain. CDR1 is LGHNA and CDR2 is YNFKEQ in the germline V gene. V lost 4 bases to trimming and J lost 4 bases, with 5 bases between them. The CDR3 is made up of 12 amino acids. In DNA, the CDR3 is TGTGCCAGCAGCCCGAGGGGAAACACCATATATTTT. Protein product: CASSPRGNTIYF.

This clone was recorded once. The genes are TRBV27 and TRBJ1-5; unclear D gene. Trimming removed 3 bases at V and 1 base at J, with 19 bases between. Germline-derived CDR1 and CDR2 are MNHEY and SMNVEV (reference sequence). This CDR3 spans 18 amino acids. The chain's CDR3 is CASSFSYPRTGSNQPQHF. CDR3 DNA sequence: TGTGCCAGCAGTTTCAGCTATCCTCGGACGGGGAGCAATCAGCCCCAGCATTTT.

This chain joins TRBV4-2 and TRBJ1-1; D possibly corresponds to TRBD1 (6 bases). Germline CDR1 LGHNA, CDR2 YNFKEQ. The CDR3 is 16 amino acids. V was shortened by 0 bases and J by 1 base, with 12 bases between the two germline ends. The CDR3 bases are TGTGCCAGCAGCCAAGAGTTAGGGGGATCGAACACTGAAGCTTTCTTT. This gives the protein CASSQELGGSNTEAFF.

The gene calls are TRBV4-2 and TRBJ1-2; TRBD1 is a possible D gene (5 bases). V lost 1 base and J 7 bases, leaving 10 bases between the germline ends. There are 13 residues in the CDR3. Germline loops: CDR1 LGHNA, CDR2 YNFKEQ. In DNA form, the CDR3 reads TGTGCCAGCAGCCAAGGGGGCTCGGGTGGCTACACCTTC. Protein sequence: CASSQGGSGGYTF.

V is TRBV30 and J is TRBJ2-1; no definite D call. Germline CDR1 and CDR2: GTSNPN and SVGIG (reference sequence). V was shortened by 2 bases and J by 2 bases, with 7 bases between the two germline ends. CDR3 size: 13 residues. CDR3 protein: CAWSIVAYNEQFF. CDR3 coding DNA: TGTGCCTGGAGTATAGTTGCCTACAATGAGCAGTTCTTC.

Worth noting for this clone: The junction departs from the called germline gene at one end, perhaps through a read error. The rearrangement links TRBV11-2 to TRBJ1-1, with D perhaps TRBD1 (5 bases). CDR1 SGHAT and CDR2 FQNNGV come from the germline V gene. The CDR3 has 16 amino acids. CDR3 residues: CASNLPPTGLGTEAFF. The CDR3 DNA is TGTGCCAGCAACTTACCGCCCACAGGCCTCGGTACTGAAGCTTTCTTT. Together with reference TRBV11-2 and TRBJ1-1, the CDR3 gives the full variable domain: EAGVAQSPRYKIIEKRQSVAFWCNPISGHATLYWYQQILGQGPKLLIQFQNNGVVDDSQLPKDRFSAERLKGVDSTLKIQPAKLEDSAVYLCASNLPPTGLGTEAFFGQGTRLTVV.

This sequence joins TRBV7-2 and TRBJ2-1; D might be TRBD2 (6 bases). The germline V and J ends were trimmed by 5 bases and 0 bases, with 17 bases remaining between them. The CDR3 totals 17 residues. The germline V gene has CDR1 SGHTA and CDR2 FQGNSA. CDR3 sequence: CASSPPAAGSSYNEQFF. For the CDR3, the DNA is TGTGCCAGCAGCCCCCCGGCGGCGGGGTCCTCCTACAATGAGCAGTTCTTC.

The gene calls are TRBV11-3 and TRBJ2-1; the match to TRBD2 covers 11 bases. The V segment lost 5 bases and the J segment 7 bases; nucleotides outside the gene matches: 7. Germline CDR1 SGHNT, CDR2 YENEEA. The CDR3 is made up of 15 amino acids. CDR3 in DNA: TGTGCCAGCAGCCCTCTAGCGGGAGGAAGGAATGAGCAGTTCTTC. Translated, it gives CASSPLAGGRNEQFF.

The chain couples TRBV27 to TRBJ2-3; D gene uncertain. Trimming shortened V by 5 bases and J by 6 bases, and 9 bases separated the two germline ends. The CDR3 sequence is 12 residues long. Germline values: CDR1 MNHEY, CDR2 SMNVEV (reference sequence). CDR3 DNA: TGTGCCAGCAGTCCCGCGGTGGATACGCAGTATTTT. Protein sequence: CASSPAVDTQYF.

This clone has just one count. This chain joins TRBV28 and TRBJ2-1; a weak D match, TRBD1 (5 bases). In germline, CDR1 is MDHEN, CDR2 SYDVKM. CDR3 length: 16 amino acids. V was trimmed by 3 bases and J by 5 bases, leaving 17 bases between them. CDR3 loop: CASSFVATGPDNEQFF. Here the CDR3 DNA reads TGTGCCAGCAGTTTCGTCGCAACAGGCCCCGACAATGAGCAGTTCTTC.

The CDR3 reads CASSSGLTTDTQYF. The CDR3 bases are TGTGCCAGCAGCTCGGGACTTACCACAGATACGCAGTATTTT. The chain recombines TRBV7-2 with TRBJ2-3, with a possible D match to TRBD2 (6 bases). CDR1 is SGHTA, CDR2 FQGNSA, per germline. With 4 bases removed from V and 2 bases from J, the gap between germline ends came to 10 bases. The CDR3 runs to 14 residues.

This chain connects TRBV9 to TRBJ1-1, with D maybe TRBD1 (6 bases). The CDR3 has 13 residues. V gave up 0 bases and J gave up 6 bases, with 9 bases separating them. Per germline, CDR1 SGDLS and CDR2 YYNGEE. The CDR3 DNA is TGTGCCAGCAGCGTAGTTCAGGGGTCTGAAGCTTTCTTT. This sequence encodes CASSVVQGSEAFF.

V gene TRBV28 combines with J gene TRBJ2-7, with D maybe TRBD1 (5 bases). CDR1 is MDHEN and CDR2 is SYDVKM in the germline V gene. The CDR3 has 13 residues. Trimming cost V 7 bases and J 2 bases, with 12 bases left between them. As DNA, the CDR3 is TGTGCCAGCACCGAGGACATGGCCTACGAGCAGTACTTC. Translated: CASTEDMAYEQYF. The entire variable domain, with the rest obtained from reference TRBV28 and TRBJ2-7, is as follows: DVKVTQSSRYLVKRTGEKVFLECVQDMDHENMFWYRQDPGLGLRLIYFSYDVKMKEKGDIPEGYSVSREKKERFSLILESASTNQTSMYLCASTEDMAYEQYFGPGTRLTVT.

The rearrangement links TRBV7-9 to TRBJ2-1; D remains unclear. CDR1 is SEHNR and CDR2 is FQNEAQ in the germline V gene (reference sequence). This CDR3 contains 13 residues. V shed 0 bases and J shed 4 bases, with 4 bases lying between them. The CDR3 bases are TGTGCCAGCAGCTTAGCGCTATACAATGAGCAGTTCTTC. This sequence encodes CASSLALYNEQFF.

This clone has only a few counts. The chain couples TRBV6-5 to TRBJ2-7; no clear D. V was pared by 5 bases and J by 1 base, with 9 bases between. Germline V gene data show CDR1 as MNHEY and CDR2 as SVGAGI. This CDR3 has 13 amino acids. CDR3 DNA sequence: TGTGCCAGCAGTCCTGCCGGGTCCTACGAGCAGTACTTC. It yields the protein CASSPAGSYEQYF.

The V and J genes are TRBV6-5 and TRBJ1-3; 7 bases align to TRBD1. Germline assignment: CDR1 MNHEY and CDR2 SVGAGI. CDR3 length equals 14 residues. V dropped 6 bases and J dropped 8; count of bases not matched to a gene: 10. The CDR3 nucleotides are TGTGCCAGCAGACCCGACAGGGCCTTCGACACCATATATTTT. Its protein product is CASRPDRAFDTIYF.

This chain uses TRBV28 with TRBJ2-5; D is unclear. This CDR3 region has 15 residues. The germline V gene encodes CDR1 MDHEN and CDR2 SYDVKM. Trimming left V 6 bases short and J 4 bases short, with 18 bases between. The CDR3 reads CASSPPGSLGETQYF. The CDR3 coding sequence is TGTGCCAGCAGCCCACCAGGATCTCTTGGAGAGACCCAGTACTTC.

The chain recombines TRBV9 with TRBJ2-1; 11 bases agree with TRBD2. Germline trimming cut 3 bases from V and 5 bases from J; bases unmatched to any gene: 13. The CDR3 spans 18 residues. Germline lookup yields CDR1 SGDLS and CDR2 YYNGEE. The CDR3 loop is CASSARLAGILKDNEQFF. The CDR3 DNA reads TGTGCCAGCAGCGCAAGACTAGCGGGAATCTTAAAAGACAATGAGCAGTTCTTC.

The rearrangement links TRBV5-1 to TRBJ2-3; D not resolved. The CDR3 contains 13 residues. With 3 bases removed from V and 5 bases from J, the gap between germline ends came to 10 bases. The germline gives CDR1 SGHRS, CDR2 YFSETQ. The chain's CDR3 is CASSSNPGDTQYF. The CDR3, as DNA: TGCGCCAGCAGCTCGAACCCCGGAGATACGCAGTATTTT.